These 10 T cell receptor beta chains originate from one sample sequenced in a study of cytomegalovirus exposure and HLA in healthy donors. Vbeta (60) and Jbeta (13) primers were used in the PCR. Some clones are missing from TCRdb's copy, which holds only in-frame ones; the method was immunoSEQ multiplex PCR. The sample lists approximately 180,000 clones, around four fifths seen once, with about 13% in the top ten. What was sequenced was PBMCs. Every receptor here comes from a woman aged 45-65 years in good health and CMV-seropositive.

The chain has TRBV10-3 and TRBJ1-5; 9 nucleotides align to TRBD1. CDR1 and CDR2 (germline): ENHRY, SYGVKD. There are 14 residues in the CDR3. V was pared by 5 bases and J by 6 bases, with 5 bases of the junction left unmatched. CDR3 loop: CAISSQGAGQPQHF. DNA for the CDR3: TGTGCCATCAGTTCACAGGGGGCCGGTCAGCCCCAGCATTTT.

CDR3 protein: CASHRVKETQYF. The CDR3 DNA follows: TGTGCCAGCCACAGGGTCAAGGAGACCCAGTACTTC. The chain combines TRBV2 with TRBJ2-5; TRBD1 is a possible D gene (6 bases). CDR3 length equals 12 residues. The V and J ends lost 8 bases and 5 bases respectively, with 12 bases between them. CDR1 is SNHLY, CDR2 FYNNEI, per germline.

V and J are TRBV19 and TRBJ2-7; 10 bases fit TRBD1. V lost 3 bases to trimming and J lost 3 bases; unmatched junction nucleotides: 5. The CDR3 is 15 amino acids. Germline V gives CDR1 LNHDA, CDR2 SQIVND (reference sequence). CDR3 nucleotide sequence: TGTGCCAGTAGTATTGGACAGGGGGTTGGCTACGAGCAGTACTTC. This codes for CASSIGQGVGYEQYF.

The chain links TRBV6-5 to TRBJ1-2; 8 nucleotides line up with TRBD1. The junction had 3 bases not matched to a gene; V was cut back by 6 bases and J by 0 bases. The CDR3 runs to 14 residues. Per the germline V gene, CDR1 is MNHEY and CDR2 is SVGAGI. The CDR3 nucleotides read TGTGCCAGCAGGGACAGGGAAGCTAACTATGGCTACACCTTC. Its translation is CASRDREANYGYTF.

The rearrangement links TRBV6-5 to TRBJ2-5, with 9 bases that match TRBD1. The V gene's germline CDR1 is MNHEY and CDR2 SVGAGI. The CDR3 loop spans 15 amino acids. With V trimmed by 10 bases and J by 4 bases, 13 bases remained unmatched. CDR3: CATAVQGQGRETQYF. For the CDR3, the DNA is TGTGCCACTGCGGTTCAGGGACAGGGTCGAGAGACCCAGTACTTC.

The V gene is TRBV7-6, the J gene TRBJ1-1; 11 bases agree with TRBD1. Trimming took 5 bases from V and 0 from J; bases not matched to a gene: 11. Germline lookup yields CDR1 SGHVS and CDR2 FNYEAQ. The CDR3 runs to 18 residues. Written as DNA, the CDR3 is TGTGCCAGCAGCAACAGGACAGGGGGCGCGCTGATGAACACTGAAGCTTTCTTT. It yields the protein CASSNRTGGALMNTEAFF.

This chain connects TRBV30 to TRBJ2-1, with 11 bases matching TRBD2. The CDR3 is 15 residues long. In germline, CDR1 is GTSNPN, CDR2 SVGIG (reference sequence). V shed 2 bases, J shed 12 bases, and the junction held 12 bases outside the gene matches. CDR3 region: CAWSLAGGGPRGQFF. The CDR3 nucleotides are TGTGCCTGGAGTCTAGCGGGGGGCGGTCCCCGGGGGCAGTTCTTC.

The V and J genes are TRBV30 and TRBJ2-7, with 8 bases matching TRBD1. This CDR3 is built from 14 residues. V lost 3 bases, J lost 6 bases, and 10 bases stayed unmatched. Germline CDR1 is GTSNPN and CDR2 is SVGIG (reference sequence). The CDR3 loop is CAWSDFTTGVEQYF. The CDR3 region has the DNA TGTGCCTGGAGCGACTTTACGACAGGGGTCGAGCAGTACTTC.

This rearrangement joins TRBV18 to TRBJ1-6, with a tentative D call TRBD1 (6 bases). CDR3 size: 14 residues. Germline V gene data show CDR1 as KGHSH and CDR2 as LQKENI. Trimming took off 2 bases at V and 10 bases at J, with 12 bases between the two ends. CDR3 sequence: CASSPTGLGSPLHF. DNA of the CDR3: TGTGCCAGCTCACCAACAGGGTTGGGGTCACCCCTCCACTTT.

This sequence joins TRBV11-2 and TRBJ2-7, with TRBD2 identical over 8 bases. The J segment lost 2 bases and the V segment lost 5 bases, leaving 2 bases of the junction unmatched. The germline V gene encodes CDR1 SGHAT and CDR2 FQNNGV. This CDR3 comprises 13 residues. In nucleotides, the CDR3 is TGTGCCAGCAGCCCGGGACTAGCCTACGAGCAGTACTTC. It codes for CASSPGLAYEQYF.